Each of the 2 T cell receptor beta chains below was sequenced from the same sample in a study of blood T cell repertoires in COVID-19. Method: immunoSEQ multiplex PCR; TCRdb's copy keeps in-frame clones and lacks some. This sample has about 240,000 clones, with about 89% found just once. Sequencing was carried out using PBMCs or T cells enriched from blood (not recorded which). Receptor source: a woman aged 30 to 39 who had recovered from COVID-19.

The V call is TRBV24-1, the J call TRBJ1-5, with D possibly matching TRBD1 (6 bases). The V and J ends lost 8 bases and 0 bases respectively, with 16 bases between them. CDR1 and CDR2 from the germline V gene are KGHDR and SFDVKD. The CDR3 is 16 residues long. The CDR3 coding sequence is TGTGCCACCATAGGGACACCTCCTTATAGCAATCAGCCCCAGCATTTT. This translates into CATIGTPPYSNQPQHF.

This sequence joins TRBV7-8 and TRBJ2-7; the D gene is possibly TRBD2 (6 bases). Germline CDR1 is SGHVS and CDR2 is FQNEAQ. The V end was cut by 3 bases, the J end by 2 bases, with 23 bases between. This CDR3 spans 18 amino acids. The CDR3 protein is CASSFNSNPGLGTYEQYF. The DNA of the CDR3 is TGTGCCAGCAGCTTTAACTCAAATCCGGGACTGGGGACCTACGAGCAGTACTTC.